Listed below are T cell receptor beta chains from one sample, sequenced in a study of PD-L1 blockade in urothelial cancer. Clones were sequenced by immunoSEQ multiplex PCR, and TCRdb holds only the in-frame ones, with some missing. In the table there are tens of thousands of clones, more than 65% of which are singletons. Sequenced material: PBMCs, taken around atezolizumab (anti-PD-L1) treatment. All receptors derive from a man aged 70-80 years with urothelial cancer. Each CDR3 is given with its conserved first and last residue. Each record gives: D gene, clone size, V gene, J gene, CDR3 protein, CDR3 DNA. A D gene is named only where the DNA matches it firmly. Expanded clones are given a class, and other clones once, few, many or no size at all.

D: .
size: .
V: TRBV6-4
J: TRBJ1-1
CDR3: CASSEDSLEKGTEAFF
DNA: TGTGCCAGCTCTGAGGACAGTCTGGAAAAGGGCACTGAAGCTTTCTTT

D: .
size: .
V: TRBV28
J: TRBJ1-5
CDR3: CASSLSQGNSNQPQHF
DNA: TGTGCCAGCAGTCTCTCACAGGGAAATAGCAATCAGCCCCAGCATTTT

D: TRBD2
size: .
V: TRBV19
J: TRBJ2-3
CDR3: CASSIFAGGPYTDTQYF
DNA: TGTGCCAGTAGTATTTTCGCGGGAGGGCCTTACACAGATACGCAGTATTTT

D: .
size: once
V: TRBV6-1
J: TRBJ2-1
CDR3: CASSRLLEQFF
DNA: TGTGCCAGCAGTAGACTGCTTGAGCAGTTCTTC

D: .
size: .
V: TRBV5-4
J: TRBJ2-1
CDR3: CASSRGSSYNEQFF
DNA: TGTGCCAGCAGCCGGGGTAGCTCCTACAATGAGCAGTTCTTC

D: TRBD1
size: .
V: TRBV5-1
J: TRBJ2-1
CDR3: CASSSRQGQLNEQFF
DNA: TGCGCCAGCAGCTCCAGACAGGGGCAGCTCAATGAGCAGTTCTTC

D: .
size: .
V: TRBV18
J: TRBJ1-1
CDR3: CASSPERAGNTEAFF
DNA: TGTGCCAGCTCCCCTGAAAGGGCGGGTAACACTGAAGCTTTCTTT

D: .
size: .
V: TRBV5-4
J: TRBJ2-1
CDR3: CASWRQGSYNEQFF
DNA: TGTGCCAGTTGGAGGCAAGGCTCCTACAATGAGCAGTTCTTC

D: .
size: .
V: TRBV29-1
J: TRBJ1-3
CDR3: CSVRTAGNTIYF
DNA: TGCAGCGTTCGGACAGCTGGAAACACCATATATTTT

D: TRBD1
size: .
V: TRBV5-1
J: TRBJ1-2
CDR3: CASSVGTGSNYGYTF
DNA: TGCGCCAGCAGCGTCGGGACAGGGAGTAACTATGGCTACACCTTC

D: TRBD1
size: .
V: TRBV10-1
J: TRBJ2-7
CDR3: CASSRDRVSYEQYF
DNA: TGCGCCAGCTCCCGGGACAGGGTATCCTACGAGCAGTACTTC

D: TRBD1
size: .
V: TRBV30
J: TRBJ2-3
CDR3: CATQVGQGDTQYF
DNA: TGTGCCACCCAAGTGGGACAGGGTGATACGCAGTATTTT

D: .
size: .
V: TRBV11-2
J: TRBJ1-2
CDR3: CASSLRESGYTF
DNA: TGTGCCAGCAGCTTAAGGGAGTCCGGCTACACCTTC

D: TRBD2
size: .
V: TRBV6-1
J: TRBJ2-2
CDR3: CASSFVWREGGELFF
DNA: TGTGCCAGCAGCTTTGTCTGGCGGGAGGGAGGGGAGCTGTTTTTT

D: .
size: .
V: TRBV19
J: TRBJ2-5
CDR3: CASSMVSNRYQETQYF
DNA: TGTGCCAGTAGTATGGTGTCTAACCGGTACCAAGAGACCCAGTACTTC

D: TRBD2
size: .
V: TRBV27
J: TRBJ2-3
CDR3: CASSSLAGGPTDTQYF
DNA: TGTGCCAGCAGTTCTCTAGCGGGAGGGCCCACAGATACGCAGTATTTT

D: TRBD1
size: .
V: TRBV5-1
J: TRBJ1-2
CDR3: CASSLDGTGAYGYTF
DNA: TGCGCCAGCAGCTTGGATGGGACAGGGGCCTATGGCTACACCTTC

D: .
size: few
V: TRBV5-1
J: TRBJ2-5
CDR3: CASSDGQIQETQYF
DNA: TGCGCCAGCAGCGACGGACAGATCCAAGAGACCCAGTACTTC

D: TRBD2
size: .
V: TRBV18
J: TRBJ2-1
CDR3: CASSLAGQANEQFF
DNA: TGTGCCAGCTCACTAGCGGGGCAAGCGAATGAGCAGTTCTTC

D: .
size: .
V: TRBV19
J: TRBJ2-7
CDR3: CASSQKGGGSPYEQYF
DNA: TGTGCCAGTAGTCAAAAAGGGGGGGGGTCCCCCTACGAGCAGTACTTC

D: TRBD2
size: .
V: TRBV29-1
J: TRBJ2-3
CDR3: CSVRGGLAGGLLSDTQYF
DNA: TGCAGCGTCCGCGGGGGGCTAGCGGGAGGGCTATTGTCAGATACGCAGTATTTT

D: TRBD1
size: .
V: TRBV6-6
J: TRBJ2-7
CDR3: CASTSPGQGAYEQYF
DNA: TGTGCCAGCACCTCCCCGGGACAGGGGGCCTACGAGCAGTACTTC

D: TRBD1
size: .
V: TRBV5-5
J: TRBJ1-4
CDR3: CASSLFPGQGNEKLFF
DNA: TGTGCCAGCAGCCTTTTTCCGGGACAGGGCAATGAAAAACTGTTTTTT

D: .
size: .
V: TRBV2
J: TRBJ1-2
CDR3: CAGRAGGGYTF
DNA: TGTGCCGGACGCGCGGGGGGGGGCTACACCTTC

D: TRBD1
size: .
V: TRBV5-1
J: TRBJ2-2
CDR3: CASSLGQGNTGELFF
DNA: TGCGCCAGCAGCCTGGGACAGGGGAACACCGGGGAGCTGTTTTTT

D: .
size: .
V: TRBV28
J: TRBJ2-4
CDR3: CASSVRGRGSISKNIQYF
DNA: TGTGCCAGCAGTGTCCGGGGGAGGGGGTCCATTTCCAAAAACATTCAGTACTTC

D: TRBD2
size: .
V: TRBV7-2
J: TRBJ2-1
CDR3: CASSASGLGSEQFF
DNA: TGTGCCAGCAGCGCCTCGGGACTAGGCAGTGAGCAGTTCTTC

D: .
size: .
V: TRBV10-3
J: TRBJ2-1
CDR3: CAIRSDAGGHEQFF
DNA: TGTGCCATCAGGTCGGACGCCGGGGGGCATGAGCAGTTCTTC

D: TRBD1
size: .
V: TRBV7-9
J: TRBJ1-5
CDR3: CASSRTGYGNQPQHF
DNA: TGTGCCAGCAGCCGGACAGGGTACGGCAATCAGCCCCAGCATTTT

D: .
size: .
V: TRBV6-5
J: TRBJ1-4
CDR3: CASSRTDTNEKLFF
DNA: TGTGCCAGCAGTCGGACAGACACTAATGAAAAACTGTTTTTT

D: TRBD2
size: .
V: TRBV29-1
J: TRBJ2-3
CDR3: CSVEILRTSGSSDTQYF
DNA: TGCAGCGTTGAGATCCTTCGGACTAGCGGGAGCTCAGATACGCAGTATTTT

D: TRBD2
size: .
V: TRBV4-1
J: TRBJ2-1
CDR3: CASSQAGGPNEQFF
DNA: TGCGCCAGCAGCCAGGCGGGAGGCCCCAATGAGCAGTTCTTC

D: .
size: once
V: TRBV6-6
J: TRBJ2-7
CDR3: CASSYPRQNSYEQYF
DNA: TGTGCCAGCAGTTACCCTCGACAGAATTCCTACGAGCAGTACTTC

D: .
size: .
V: TRBV11-2
J: TRBJ2-7
CDR3: CASSFAAGVSYEQYF
DNA: TGTGCCAGCAGCTTCGCCGCAGGGGTTAGCTACGAGCAGTACTTC

D: .
size: .
V: TRBV29-1
J: TRBJ2-1
CDR3: CSVESSVNEQFF
DNA: TGCAGCGTTGAGAGTAGCGTTAATGAGCAGTTCTTC

D: .
size: .
V: TRBV19
J: TRBJ2-7
CDR3: CASSIGAVAYEQYF
DNA: TGTGCCAGTAGTATTGGGGCCGTCGCCTACGAGCAGTACTTC

D: TRBD1
size: .
V: TRBV28
J: TRBJ1-1
CDR3: CASSLLSGGTEAFF
DNA: TGTGCCAGCAGTTTGCTGTCAGGGGGCACTGAAGCTTTCTTT

D: .
size: .
V: TRBV19
J: TRBJ1-5
CDR3: CASSMRNQPQHF
DNA: TGTGCCAGTAGTATGAGGAATCAGCCCCAGCATTTT

D: .
size: .
V: TRBV7-9
J: TRBJ1-2
CDR3: CASSGTGNLGYTF
DNA: TGTGCCAGCAGCGGTACAGGAAACCTCGGCTACACCTTC

D: TRBD1
size: .
V: TRBV25-1
J: TRBJ2-2
CDR3: CASRQGATGELFF
DNA: TGTGCCAGCCGCCAGGGGGCGACCGGGGAGCTGTTTTTT

D: TRBD2
size: .
V: TRBV6-1
J: TRBJ2-2
CDR3: CASSALGLAGKGELFF
DNA: TGTGCCAGCAGTGCTTTGGGACTAGCGGGAAAGGGGGAGCTGTTTTTT

D: TRBD1
size: .
V: TRBV27
J: TRBJ2-2
CDR3: CASSQDRARGGELFF
DNA: TGTGCCAGCAGTCAAGACAGGGCCAGGGGCGGGGAGCTGTTTTTT

D: TRBD2
size: .
V: TRBV5-4
J: TRBJ2-1
CDR3: CASSGADAGVYNEQFF
DNA: TGTGCCAGCAGCGGGGCGGACGCGGGAGTATACAATGAGCAGTTCTTC

D: TRBD1
size: .
V: TRBV29-1
J: TRBJ2-2
CDR3: CSVNTGGTGELFF
DNA: TGCAGCGTTAATACAGGGGGTACCGGGGAGCTGTTTTTT

D: TRBD2
size: .
V: TRBV6-5
J: TRBJ2-5
CDR3: CASSYSRTSAQETQYF
DNA: TGTGCCAGCAGTTACTCGAGGACTAGCGCCCAAGAGACCCAGTACTTC